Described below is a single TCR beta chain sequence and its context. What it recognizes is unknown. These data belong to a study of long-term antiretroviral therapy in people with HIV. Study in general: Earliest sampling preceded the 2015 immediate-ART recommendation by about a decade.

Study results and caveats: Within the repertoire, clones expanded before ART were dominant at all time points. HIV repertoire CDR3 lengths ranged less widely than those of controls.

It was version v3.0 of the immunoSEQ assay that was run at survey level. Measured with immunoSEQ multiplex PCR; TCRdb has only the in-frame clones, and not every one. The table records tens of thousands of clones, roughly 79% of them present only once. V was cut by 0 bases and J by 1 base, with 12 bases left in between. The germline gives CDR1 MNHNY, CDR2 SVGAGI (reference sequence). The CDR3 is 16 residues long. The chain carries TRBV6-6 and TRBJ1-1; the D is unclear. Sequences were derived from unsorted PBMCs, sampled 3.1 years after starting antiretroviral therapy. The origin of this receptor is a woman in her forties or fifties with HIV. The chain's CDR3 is CASSYSRIGGNTEAFF. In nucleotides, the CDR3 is TGTGCCAGCAGTTACTCGAGAATTGGAGGGAACACTGAAGCTTTCTTT.